Below are 28 T cell receptor beta chains sequenced from a single sample in a study of blood T cell repertoires in COVID-19. TCRdb's table, derived via immunoSEQ multiplex PCR, lists solely in-frame clones and lacks some. The repertoire includes some 120,000 clones, approximately 90% of them detected once, and 1.5% to 2% sits in the top ten. Sequencing was done on a sample of peripheral blood. These receptors came from a human donor with active COVID-19. The donor label of this sample is uncertain.

The chain links TRBV27 to TRBJ2-6, with D hard to call. The CDR3 consists of 15 residues. The V gene's germline CDR1 is MNHEY and CDR2 SMNVEV (reference sequence). Trimming cost V 4 bases and J 0 bases, with 7 bases left between them. CDR3 sequence reads: CASSSSSSGANVLTF. CDR3 coding DNA: TGTGCCAGCAGTTCGAGTAGCTCTGGGGCCAACGTCCTGACTTTC. The variable domain in full, with the rest retrieved from reference TRBV27 and TRBJ2-6, is EAQVTQNPRYLITVTGKKLTVTCSQNMNHEYMSWYRQDPGLGLRQIYYSMNVEVTDKGDVPEGYKVSRKEKRNFPLILESPSPNQTSLYFCASSSSSSGANVLTFGAGSRLTVL.

V gene TRBV10-3 combines with J gene TRBJ1-4; D unclear. The CDR3 loop spans 12 amino acids. Deletions cut 10 bases from V and 7 bases from J, with 13 bases between. CDR1 ENHRY and CDR2 SYGVKD come from the germline V gene. CDR3 DNA: TGTGCCACCCAGTCGGAGGGTGAAAAACTGTTTTTT. This gives the protein CATQSEGEKLFF.

Only a few counts were recorded for this clone. V is TRBV5-4 and J is TRBJ1-6, with 7 bases that match TRBD1. The CDR3 extends over 15 amino acids. V was clipped by 3 bases and J by 7 bases; unmatched bases: 7. Germline-derived CDR1 and CDR2 are SGHNT and YYREEE (reference sequence). The CDR3 here is CASSSETGRNSPLHF. In nucleotides, the CDR3 is TGTGCCAGCAGCTCTGAGACAGGGAGGAATTCACCCCTCCACTTT.

The genes are TRBV15 and TRBJ2-3; no definite D call. The CDR3 consists of 12 residues. V dropped 5 bases and J dropped 3 bases, with 6 bases sitting between them. CDR1 is LNHNV and CDR2 is YYDKDF in the germline V gene (reference sequence). For the CDR3, the DNA is TGTGCCACCAGCGAGCCAACAGATACGCAGTATTTT. Translation: CATSEPTDTQYF.

The chain uses TRBV7-8 and TRBJ1-2; 8 bases are a match to TRBD1. CDR1 is SGHVS and CDR2 is FQNEAQ in the germline V gene. V shed 2 bases, J shed 3 bases, and the junction held 11 bases outside the gene matches. This CDR3 contains 17 residues. Here the CDR3 DNA reads TGTGCCAGCAGCTTACTATGGGCAGGGGGCGAAGACTATGGCTACACCTTC. Translating gives CASSLLWAGGEDYGYTF.

The rearrangement links TRBV3-1 (or the pseudogene TRBV3-2) to TRBJ1-2; tentative D call: TRBD1 (5 bases). The CDR3 length is 20 residues. V lost 2 bases, J lost 4 bases, and 29 bases lay in between. Germline CDR1 reads LGHDT; CDR2 reads YNNKEL (reference sequence). The CDR3 here is CASSQIRSGREKGVGYGYTF. The CDR3 DNA follows: TGTGCCAGCAGCCAAATCAGGTCGGGGAGGGAAAAAGGGGTCGGCTATGGCTACACCTTC.

The V call is TRBV6-2 or TRBV6-3, the J call TRBJ2-2; TRBD2 might be the D (5 bases). Looked up from germline, CDR1 is MNHEY and CDR2 is SVGEGT. The CDR3 runs 18 residues. Trimming removed 0 bases from V and 0 bases from J, with 14 bases in between. The CDR3, as DNA: TGTGCCAGCAGTTACTCAGTTAGACTACTGACGAACACCGGGGAGCTGTTTTTT. Residues: CASSYSVRLLTNTGELFF.

V usage is TRBV7-9 and J usage is TRBJ1-3, with D perhaps TRBD1 (6 bases). The ends were cut back, 1 base at V and 2 bases at J, with 9 bases in the middle. The germline gives CDR1 SEHNR, CDR2 FQNEAQ (reference sequence). CDR3 length: 15 residues. The CDR3 is CASSLVGGTGNTIYF. CDR3 DNA sequence: TGTGCCAGCAGCTTAGTAGGGGGAACTGGAAACACCATATATTTT.

The chain links TRBV18 to TRBJ2-1; 9 bases line up with TRBD1. V gave up 0 bases and J gave up 5 bases; unmatched junction bases: 5. The CDR3 length is 16 residues. Germline V gives CDR1 KGHSH, CDR2 LQKENI. CDR3 sequence reads: CASSPPPGQGNNEQFF. The CDR3 nucleotides read TGTGCCAGCTCACCACCGCCGGGACAGGGCAACAATGAGCAGTTCTTC.

The V and J genes are TRBV20-1 and TRBJ1-1; D gene unclear. The CDR3 covers 10 residues. The germline V gene encodes CDR1 DFQATT and CDR2 SNEGSKA (reference sequence). Trimming removed 0 bases from V and 8 bases from J, with 4 bases in between. The CDR3 is CSARDLEAFF. CDR3 nucleotides: TGCAGTGCTAGAGATCTCGAAGCTTTCTTT.

The chain combines TRBV12-5 with TRBJ2-2, with TRBD1 identical over 7 bases. This CDR3 region has 17 residues. V lost 6 bases and J lost 0; bases outside the gene matches: 10. Germline V gives CDR1 LGHNT, CDR2 FRNRAP. CDR3 coding DNA: TGTGCTAGTGGCAGCGACAGGGCATGGCCGAACACCGGGGAGCTGTTTTTT. Residues: CASGSDRAWPNTGELFF.

The chain couples TRBV7-2 to TRBJ1-2, with 11 positions matching TRBD1. J was trimmed by 8 bases and V by 5 bases; bases with no gene match: 4. CDR1 and CDR2 from the germline V gene are SGHTA and FQGNSA. The CDR3 loop spans 13 amino acids. The CDR3 loop is CASSVRTGGGYTF. The CDR3 coding sequence is TGTGCCAGCAGCGTGCGGACAGGGGGCGGCTACACCTTC.

This chain uses TRBV7-2 with TRBJ2-5; 14 positions agree with TRBD2. The CDR3 consists of 17 residues. Germline trimming cut 4 bases from V and 1 base from J; bases unmatched to any gene: 5. Germline lookup yields CDR1 SGHTA and CDR2 FQGNSA. Here the CDR3 DNA reads TGTGCCAGCAGCTCCGGACTAGCGGGGGGCCCCCAAGAGACCCAGTACTTC. This encodes CASSSGLAGGPQETQYF.

This clone was observed a single time. V and J are TRBV3-1 (or the pseudogene TRBV3-2) and TRBJ2-5, with a weak D call TRBD2 (6 bases). The CDR3 is 17 amino acids. The germline V gene has CDR1 LGHDT and CDR2 YNNKEL (reference sequence). V lost 4 bases and J 5 bases, leaving 23 bases between the germline ends. The CDR3 DNA reads as TGTGCCAGCAGCCGAGAGGACCCCTGGGGGGTCTCGGAGACCCAGTACTTC. The encoded protein is CASSREDPWGVSETQYF.

This CDR3 is CATRLWGAYEQYF. CDR3 nucleotides: TGCGCCACCCGTCTGTGGGGGGCCTACGAGCAGTACTTC. J is TRBJ2-7 and V is TRBV10-2, with a weak D call TRBD2 (6 bases). The germline CDR1 and CDR2 sequences are WSHSY and SAAADI. The CDR3 totals 13 residues. The V end lost 10 bases, the J end lost 2 bases, and 15 bases lay between the germline ends.

This chain uses TRBV6-5 with TRBJ2-1, with D perhaps TRBD2 (7 bases). This CDR3 is 15 amino acids long. The germline V gene has CDR1 MNHEY and CDR2 SVGAGI. With 6 bases removed from V and 2 bases from J, the gap between germline ends came to 14 bases. CDR3 DNA sequence: TGTGCCAGCAGCGGGGGGACATACACCTACAATGAGCAGTTCTTC. Amino acid sequence: CASSGGTYTYNEQFF.

This chain joins TRBV19 and TRBJ2-5; TRBD1 is a possible D gene (6 bases). In germline, CDR1 is LNHDA, CDR2 SQIVND (reference sequence). Trimming stripped 6 bases from V and 8 bases from J, with 19 bases between. This CDR3 has 14 amino acids. The CDR3 sequence: CASSQRGGWETQYF. The CDR3 DNA is TGTGCCAGTAGCCAGCGAGGGGGTTGGGAAACCCAGTACTTC.

The chain employs TRBV30 and TRBJ1-5; D is unclear. With 0 bases removed from V and 0 bases from J, the gap between germline ends came to 12 bases. Germline loops: CDR1 GTSNPN, CDR2 SVGIG (reference sequence). CDR3 length: 16 residues. The CDR3 sequence: CAWSVRSLLSNQPQHF. CDR3 sequence (DNA): TGTGCCTGGAGTGTACGGAGTCTCCTTAGCAATCAGCCCCAGCATTTT.

The V gene is TRBV12-1, the J gene TRBJ2-4; the table gives TRBD2 as D, unverified against the DNA. TRBV12-1 is reported as a pseudogene. The CDR3 has 17 amino acids. CDR3 region: CASSHLRGPWAKNIQYF. In nucleotides, the CDR3 is TGTGCCAGCAGCCACTTGAGAGGGCCCTGGGCCAAAAACATTCAGTACTTC.

The genes are TRBV21-1 and TRBJ1-4. TRBV21-1 is annotated as a pseudogene. The CDR3 extends over 13 amino acids. CDR3 amino acids: CASSKSGIGKLFF. DNA of the CDR3: TGTGCCAGCAGCAAGAGCGGAATCGGAAAACTGTTTTTT.

V gene TRBV29-1 combines with J gene TRBJ1-1, with a possible D match to TRBD1 (6 bases). Trimming pared 5 bases from V and 7 bases from J, leaving 14 bases between. There are 12 residues in the CDR3. CDR1 SQVTM and CDR2 ANQGSEA come from the germline V gene. The CDR3 nucleotides are TGCAGCGTTTTTAGAACAGGGCATGAAGCTTTCTTT. It translates to CSVFRTGHEAFF.

The chain carries TRBV7-2 and TRBJ2-5; 8 positions agree with TRBD1. Unmatched junction bases numbered 7, after V lost 4 bases and J lost 3 bases. CDR3 size: 15 residues. The germline CDR1 and CDR2 sequences are SGHTA and FQGNSA. The CDR3 DNA reads TGTGCCAGCAGCTCCCGGACAGGGCTTAAAGAGACCCAGTACTTC. Protein product: CASSSRTGLKETQYF.

In this sample, this clone turned up once. The chain combines TRBV10-3 with TRBJ2-3, with D possibly being TRBD1 (6 bases). Trimming removed 5 bases at V and 1 base at J, with 10 bases between. This CDR3 comprises 14 residues. From germline, CDR1 is ENHRY and CDR2 SYGVKD. The CDR3 DNA reads as TGTGCCATCAGTACACAGGGAGGCACAGATACGCAGTATTTT. The encoded protein is CAISTQGGTDTQYF.

The rearrangement joins TRBV6-5 to TRBJ2-7; perhaps TRBD1 as D (8 bases). Germline CDR1 is MNHEY and CDR2 is SVGAGI. The CDR3 is 15 residues long. The V gene lost 1 base and the J gene lost 3 bases, with 13 bases spanning the gap. The CDR3 loop reads CASSYWTGRGYEQYF. The CDR3 DNA sequence: TGTGCCAGCAGTTACTGGACAGGGAGGGGCTACGAGCAGTACTTC.

V is TRBV9 and J is TRBJ1-1, with TRBD1 as a possible D gene (6 bases). The germline V and J ends were trimmed by 0 bases and 6 bases, with 15 bases remaining between them. This CDR3 has 15 amino acids. The germline V gene has CDR1 SGDLS and CDR2 YYNGEE. The CDR3, as DNA: TGTGCCAGCAGCGTAGAAGGGGGGGACGCGTCTGAAGCTTTCTTT. Protein: CASSVEGGDASEAFF.

The chain joins TRBV5-1 to TRBJ1-5; 12 bases align to TRBD1. The germline V gene encodes CDR1 SGHRS and CDR2 YFSETQ. This CDR3 contains 16 residues. V dropped 4 bases and J dropped 3; count of bases not matched to a gene: 5. This chain's CDR3 is CASSHGTGGSNQPQHF. The CDR3 coding sequence is TGCGCCAGCAGCCACGGGACAGGGGGCTCCAATCAGCCCCAGCATTTT.

The chain links TRBV9 to TRBJ1-3; 7 bases line up with TRBD1. V dropped 3 bases and J dropped 0; count of bases not matched to a gene: 12. The CDR3 runs to 18 residues. Germline values: CDR1 SGDLS, CDR2 YYNGEE. The CDR3 region has the DNA TGTGCCAGCAGCGCACGTCCCGGGACAGCGATCTCTGGAAACACCATATATTTT. Its protein product is CASSARPGTAISGNTIYF.

This rearrangement joins TRBV7-2 to TRBJ1-1; 7 positions agree with TRBD1. Germline-derived CDR1 and CDR2 are SGHTA and FQGNSA. This CDR3 is 14 amino acids long. The J segment lost 0 bases and the V segment lost 5 bases, leaving 3 bases of the junction unmatched. The CDR3 coding sequence is TGTGCCAGCAGCGGGACAGCCATGAACACTGAAGCTTTCTTT. As protein: CASSGTAMNTEAFF.